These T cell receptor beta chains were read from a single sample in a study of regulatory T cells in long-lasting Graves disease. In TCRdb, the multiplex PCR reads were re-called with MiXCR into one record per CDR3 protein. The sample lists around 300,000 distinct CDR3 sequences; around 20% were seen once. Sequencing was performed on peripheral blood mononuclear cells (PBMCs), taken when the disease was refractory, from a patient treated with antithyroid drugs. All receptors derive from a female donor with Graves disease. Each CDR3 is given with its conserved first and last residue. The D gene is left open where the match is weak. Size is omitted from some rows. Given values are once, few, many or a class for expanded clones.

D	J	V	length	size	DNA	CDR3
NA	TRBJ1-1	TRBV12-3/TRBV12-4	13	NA	TGTGCCAGCAGTACTTTGGGGGGCACTGAAGCTTTCTTT	CASSTLGGTEAFF
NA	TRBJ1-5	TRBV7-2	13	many	TGTGCCAGCAGCTTAGGCTTCAATCAGCCCCAGCATTTT	CASSLGFNQPQHF
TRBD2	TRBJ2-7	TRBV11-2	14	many	TGTGCCAGCAGCCCGTGGGCTAGCGGGAACGAGCAGTACTTC	CASSPWASGNEQYF
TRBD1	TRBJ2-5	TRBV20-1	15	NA	TGCAGTGCTGCCGTGACAGGGGCTAACCAAGAGACCCAGTACTTC	CSAAVTGANQETQYF
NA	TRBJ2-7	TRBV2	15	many	TGTGCCAGCAGGCGAGATCCTTCGGTCGCCTACGAGCAGTACTTC	CASRRDPSVAYEQYF
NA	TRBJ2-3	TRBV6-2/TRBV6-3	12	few	TGTGCCAGCAGTGGAGGGGGTGATACGCAGTATTTT	CASSGGGDTQYF
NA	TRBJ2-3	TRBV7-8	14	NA	TGTGCCAGCAGCCGCGGACATAGCACAGATACGCAGTATTTT	CASSRGHSTDTQYF
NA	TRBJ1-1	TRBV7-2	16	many	TGTGCCAGCAGCTTAAACCCTCCAGGGACGAGCACTGAAGCTTTCTTT	CASSLNPPGTSTEAFF
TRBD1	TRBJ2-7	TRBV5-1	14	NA	TGCGCCAGCACCTTGAACAGGGGCTTCTACGAGCAGTACTTC	CASTLNRGFYEQYF
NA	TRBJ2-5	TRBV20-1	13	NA	TGCAGTGCTGCCGGGACTTTTGAAGAGACCCAGTACTTC	CSAAGTFEETQYF
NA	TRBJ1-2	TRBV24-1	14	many	TGTGCCACCAGTGGAACCGGGAGGGGCTATGGCTACACCTTC	CATSGTGRGYGYTF
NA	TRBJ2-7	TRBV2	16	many	TGTGCCAGCTCTTATAAGGGGTCACCGACGCCTTACGAGCAGTACTTC	CASSYKGSPTPYEQYF
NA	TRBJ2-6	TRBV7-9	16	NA	TGTGCCAGCAGCTTAGGATGGGGCTCTGGGGCCAACGTCCTGACTTTC	CASSLGWGSGANVLTF
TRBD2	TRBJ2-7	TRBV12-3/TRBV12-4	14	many	TGTGCCAGCACCTGGGGAGGGCCGGACTACGAGCAGTACTTC	CASTWGGPDYEQYF
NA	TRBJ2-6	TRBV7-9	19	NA	TGTGCCAGCAGCTCAATACAGGGCCTATCTTCCTCTGGGGCCAACGTCCTGACTTTC	CASSSIQGLSSSGANVLTF
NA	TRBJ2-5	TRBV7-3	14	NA	TGTGCCAGCCGAGGGGGTGGAGAACAAGAGACCCAGTACTTC	CASRGGGEQETQYF
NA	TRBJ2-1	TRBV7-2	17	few	TGTGCCAGCAGCTTAGTAGTGGGCCCTATCTCCTACAATGAGCAGTTCTTC	CASSLVVGPISYNEQFF
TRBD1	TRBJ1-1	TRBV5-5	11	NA	TGTGCCAGCAGGGGACAGGGACCGTTCTTCTTT	CASRGQGPFFF
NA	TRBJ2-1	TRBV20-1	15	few	TGCAGTGCTAGGTTTCTGCGGTTCTTGGACAATGAGCAGTTCTTC	CSARFLRFLDNEQFF
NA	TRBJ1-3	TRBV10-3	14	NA	TGTGCCATCAGTGCGGGGGTCAGCGGAAACACCATATATTTT	CAISAGVSGNTIYF
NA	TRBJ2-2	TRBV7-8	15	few	TGTGCCAGCAGCTTACGGGGAACGAACACCGGGGAGCTGTTTTTT	CASSLRGTNTGELFF
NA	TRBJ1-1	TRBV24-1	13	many	TGTGCCACCAGTCCGGCCGAGGCCACTGAAGCTTTCTTT	CATSPAEATEAFF
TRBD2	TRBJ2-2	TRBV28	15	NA	TGTGCCAACAGTTTAGGACTAGCCTACACCGGGGAGCTGTTTTTT	CANSLGLAYTGELFF
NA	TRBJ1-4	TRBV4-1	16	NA	TGCGCCAGCAGCCGAACGGGACTTCCCCTTAATGAAAAACTGTTTTTT	CASSRTGLPLNEKLFF
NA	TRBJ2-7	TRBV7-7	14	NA	TGTGCTAGCAGCCCCCAGGGGGGGAACTACGAGCAGTACTTC	CASSPQGGNYEQYF
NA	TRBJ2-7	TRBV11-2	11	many	TGTGCCAGCAGCTTAGAGGGCCAGCTGTACTTC	CASSLEGQLYF
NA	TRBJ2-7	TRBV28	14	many	TGTGCCAGCACCCCGTACAGTACCGTCTACGAGCAGTACTTC	CASTPYSTVYEQYF
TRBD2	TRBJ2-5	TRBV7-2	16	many	TGTGCCAGCAGCTTAGCGGCGGGAGTACGCCAAGAGACCCAGTACTTC	CASSLAAGVRQETQYF
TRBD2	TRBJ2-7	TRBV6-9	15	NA	TGTGCCAGCAGTTGGTCACTAGCGGGTGCCTACGAGCAGTACTTC	CASSWSLAGAYEQYF
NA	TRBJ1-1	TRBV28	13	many	TGTGCCAGCAGCGCCAGGGTCGGCACTGAAGCTTTCTTT	CASSARVGTEAFF
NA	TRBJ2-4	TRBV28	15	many	TGTGCCAGCAGTTTTGGAAGCGGGTACGGGGACATTCAGTACTTC	CASSFGSGYGDIQYF
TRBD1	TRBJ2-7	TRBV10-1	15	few	TGCGCCAGCAGTCCAAAGAAGGACAGGGGTTCCGAGCAGTACTTC	CASSPKKDRGSEQYF
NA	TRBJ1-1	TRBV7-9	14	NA	TGTGCCAGCAGCCCTGGAGATTCGAACACTGAAGCTTTCTTT	CASSPGDSNTEAFF
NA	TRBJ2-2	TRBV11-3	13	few	TGTGCCAGCAGCTTCGGTCCCAGCGGGGAGCTGTTTTTT	CASSFGPSGELFF
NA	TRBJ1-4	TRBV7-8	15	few	TGTGCCAGCAGCTTTATTGGTCCGGGGAATGAAAAACTGTTTTTT	CASSFIGPGNEKLFF
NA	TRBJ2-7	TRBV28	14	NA	TGTGCCAGCAGTTGGCGGACCTTCTCCTACGAGCAGTACTTC	CASSWRTFSYEQYF
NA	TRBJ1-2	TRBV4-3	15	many	TGCGCCAGCAGCCAAGATTGGGAGGAAGACTATGGCTACACCTTC	CASSQDWEEDYGYTF
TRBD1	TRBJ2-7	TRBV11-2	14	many	TGTGCCAGCAAGCGGGACAGGGGTTCCTACGAGCAGTACTTC	CASKRDRGSYEQYF
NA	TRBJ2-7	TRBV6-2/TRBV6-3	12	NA	TGTGCCAGCAGTTCTGTAGCTCGCGAGCAGTGCTTC	CASSSVAREQCF
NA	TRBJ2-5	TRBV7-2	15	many	TGTGCCAGCAGCTTAAGGGGGAGGGCCCAAGAGACCCAGTACTTC	CASSLRGRAQETQYF
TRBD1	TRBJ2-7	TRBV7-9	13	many	TGTGCCAGCAGCACCGGACAGGGCGGCGAGCAGTACTTC	CASSTGQGGEQYF
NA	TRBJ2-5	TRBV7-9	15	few	TGTGCCAGCAGCTTAGCTTGGCCCGGCCAAGAGACCCAGTACTTC	CASSLAWPGQETQYF
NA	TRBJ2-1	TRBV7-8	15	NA	TGTGCCAGCAGCTTAGCGCGGTTAGAAGGGCGTGAGCAGTTCTTC	CASSLARLEGREQFF
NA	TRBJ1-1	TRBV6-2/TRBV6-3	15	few	TGTGCCAGCAGTTACTCGTCAGGGATGGACACTGAAGCTTTCTTT	CASSYSSGMDTEAFF
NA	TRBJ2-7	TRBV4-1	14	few	TGCGCCAGCAGCCAATTTGTGGGGGGCGACGAGCAGTACTTC	CASSQFVGGDEQYF
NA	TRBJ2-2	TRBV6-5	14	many	TGTGCCAGCAGTTACGATCTTGTCACCGGGGAGCTGTTTTTT	CASSYDLVTGELFF